This T cell receptor beta chain was obtained from a study of regulatory and conventional T cells in RAG deficiency. The germline gives CDR1 MNHNY, CDR2 SVGAGI (reference sequence). V lost 5 bases, J lost 10 bases, and 7 bases stayed unmatched. The length of the CDR3 is 12 residues. Study outcomes and limitations: Shorter CDR3s in all patient subsets; >80% Treg-Tconv overlap in Omenn. Omenn syndrome and CID/AS patients had 95 to 100-fold fewer unique Treg TCR beta sequences, versus roughly 10-fold elsewhere. Omenn CD25-high CD127-low cells may be activated cells, not true Tregs.

Notes on this clone: Antigen: not known.

Genomic DNA came from blood regulatory T cells gated CD4+ CD25-high CD127-low. Data came from immunoSEQ multiplex PCR; TCRdb stores just in-frame clones and leaves some out. The table includes fewer than 9,500 clones, under 95% detected once. The same data also contributed to another study, on regulatory T cells. From that report: The PCR used 52 TRBV and 13 TRBJ primers.

The receptor was derived from a human donor in good health. The rearrangement joins TRBV6-6 to TRBJ1-2; 7 bases are shared with TRBD1. Sample: CD127- CD25+ CD4+ Tregs sorted from blood. The CDR3 DNA reads TGTGCCAGCAGTACAAAGGGACAGTTCTACACCTTC. This codes for CASSTKGQFYTF.